This T cell receptor beta chain was found in a study of T cell responses to AZD1222 COVID-19 vaccine. Repertoires were generated with immunoSEQ multiplex PCR, while TCRdb's copy carries only in-frame clones and drops some. The sample lists about 140,000 clones, 85% to 95% occurring once. Second-dose recipients at about 4 or about 12 weeks were treated as one pooled group. This receptor was obtained from an adult who received the AZD1222 COVID-19 vaccine. This material consisted of peripheral blood, taken 28 days after the second AZD1222 dose.

CDR3 in amino acids: CATSRASNEQFF. In nucleotides, the CDR3 is TGTGCCACCAGCAGAGCTAGCAATGAGCAGTTCTTC. The chain employs TRBV15 and TRBJ2-1, with D hard to call. The CDR3 contains 12 residues. From germline, CDR1 is LNHNV and CDR2 YYDKDF (reference sequence). V lost 1 base and J 6 bases, leaving 4 bases between the germline ends.